This note documents a single T cell receptor beta chain sequence. No antigen is known for it. The entry originates in a study of shared clonotypes between healthy human individuals. General study results and limits: The small donor group covered limited genetic and exposure diversity.

CD45RO negativity and positive selection for CCR7 defined naive CD8 cells, a population that excluded terminally differentiated effector memory CD45RA+ cells. Germline loops: CDR1 SGHRS, CDR2 YFSETQ. The junction had 9 bases not matched to a gene; V was cut back by 4 bases and J by 1 base. The CDR3 contains 16 residues. Investigators spread the genomic DNA of each subset evenly over several immunoSEQ plates. Original handling: Junction-only immunoSEQ sequences carried no quality scores, so filtering differed. The assay was immunoSEQ multiplex PCR, and TCRdb's table has in-frame clones only and misses some. V, J and clone size reflect that table, while D and trimming were determined from the DNA. The profile covers over 750,000 clones, with just over 95% appearing a single time and less than 0.25% taken by the ten largest.

Material: naive CD8+ T cells sorted from blood. This chain links TRBV5-1 with TRBJ1-1; 8 positions agree with TRBD1. The TCR sequence derives from a man aged 25 to 40 in good health. The CDR3 DNA sequence: TGCGCCAGCAGCCCCCAAGGACAGGGAACGAACACTGAAGCTTTCTTT. It encodes CASSPQGQGTNTEAFF.